This T cell receptor beta chain was sequenced in a study of shared T cell receptors in the human thymus. Using immunoSEQ multiplex PCR, the repertoire was profiled, and TCRdb retains in-frame clones only, with some absent. The sample gives around 730,000 clones, approximately 85% of which show up once; 0.008% to 0.011% is in the top ten. The length of the CDR3 is 14 residues. Trimming stripped 1 base from V and 2 bases from J, with 8 bases between. Germline values: CDR1 MNHEY, CDR2 SMNVEV (reference sequence). This same sample was also taken into another study, of human thymus T cells. This second study says: Healthy Finnish infants undergoing corrective surgery for congenital heart defects provided the donor material. Obtained as resections during corrective heart surgery, the thymus tissue was then studied. Thymic and blood repertoires appeared to display a bias in their usage of V and J genes. As related research reported, thymic repertoires overlapped highly among unrelated individuals.

Sequencing used thymocytes. The V and J genes are TRBV27 and TRBJ1-2; D is uncertain. This clonotype was obtained from a girl in the first two years of life with a congenital heart defect. The CDR3 DNA is TGTGCCAGCAGTTTATATGCAGGAAACTATGGCTACACCTTC. Amino acids: CASSLYAGNYGYTF.